These 16 T cell receptor beta chains came from one sample sequenced in a study of blood T cell repertoires in COVID-19 (dated by TCRdb to the early 2020s). Libraries came from the immunoSEQ multiplex PCR assay. Drawn from immuneACCESS, this table holds only the in-frame rearrangements with V and J called that TCRdb kept. Clones are partly lost; checked studies trace under half to an unresolved V gene and leave the rest unexplained. This sample is represented by 150,000 or so clones; roughly 80% of them were singletons. 3% of the sample belongs to the ten largest clones. Sequencing input: peripheral blood. Every receptor here comes from a woman at least 80 years old with acute or convalescent COVID-19.

The genes are TRBV28 and TRBJ1-1, with 7 bases matching TRBD1. Germline V gene lookup returns CDR1 MDHEN and CDR2 SYDVKM. With 6 bases clipped from V and 4 bases from J, the junction kept 14 bases outside the gene matches. The CDR3 is made up of 16 amino acids. The CDR3 bases are TGTGCCAGCAGCCCCGGACAGGCTGCCTTACGCACTGAAGCTTTCTTT. Translated, it gives CASSPGQAALRTEAFF.

For the CDR3, the DNA is TGTGCCAGCAGCTCGCTAAGACAGGGGGGTCAGCCCCAGCATTTT. It translates to CASSSLRQGGQPQHF. This chain links TRBV7-8 with TRBJ1-5, with 9 positions matching TRBD1. The J segment lost 6 bases and the V segment lost 4 bases, leaving 7 bases of the junction unmatched. This CDR3 region has 15 residues. Per the germline V gene, CDR1 is SGHVS and CDR2 is FQNEAQ.

The CDR3: CASSQYVADTQYF. The DNA for the CDR3 is TGTGCCAGCAGTCAGTACGTTGCAGATACGCAGTATTTT. The chain recombines TRBV28 with TRBJ2-3; D not resolved. The V and J ends lost 5 bases and 4 bases respectively, with 10 bases between them. The CDR3 contains 13 residues. Germline CDR1 MDHEN, CDR2 SYDVKM.

This clone came up once. The CDR3 loop is CASSTGGLNTEAFF. In nucleotides, the CDR3 is TGTGCCAGCAGTACAGGGGGTCTGAACACTGAAGCTTTCTTT. The chain carries TRBV6-5 and TRBJ1-1; 8 bases align to TRBD1. The CDR3 spans 14 residues. V was clipped by 5 bases and J by 0 bases; unmatched bases: 2. From germline, CDR1 is MNHEY and CDR2 SVGAGI.

The chain carries TRBV7-9 and TRBJ1-1; 8 bases align to TRBD1. V dropped 5 bases and J dropped 4; count of bases not matched to a gene: 15. The germline gives CDR1 SEHNR, CDR2 FQNEAQ (reference sequence). CDR3 length: 17 amino acids. CDR3 bases: TGTGCCAGCAGCCCGAACTACTATACAGGGGGGAGCACTGAAGCTTTCTTT. It encodes CASSPNYYTGGSTEAFF.

The chain employs TRBV18 and TRBJ2-1; D is unresolved. CDR3 length: 13 residues. Germline-derived CDR1 and CDR2 are KGHSH and LQKENI. Trimming left V 3 bases short and J 7 bases short, with 10 bases between. The CDR3 region is CASSPRLNNEQFF. CDR3 DNA: TGTGCCAGCTCACCCAGGTTGAATAATGAGCAGTTCTTC.

The genes are TRBV19 and TRBJ1-5; tentatively, D is TRBD1 (5 bases). Trimming left V 1 base short and J 7 bases short, with 8 bases between. Germline V gives CDR1 LNHDA, CDR2 SQIVND (reference sequence). This CDR3 has 13 amino acids. The CDR3 sequence is CASSIGQFQPQHF. In nucleotides, the CDR3 is TGTGCCAGTAGTATAGGACAGTTCCAGCCCCAGCATTTT.

This chain uses TRBV6-1 with TRBJ1-6; a weak D match, TRBD1 (6 bases). The CDR3 sequence is 14 residues long. Trimming took 3 bases from V and 7 from J, leaving 10 bases between them. Germline-derived CDR1 and CDR2 are MNHNS and SASEGT. The CDR3 spells CASSEDRGNSPLHF. The CDR3 DNA sequence: TGTGCCAGCAGTGAGGACAGAGGGAATTCACCCCTCCACTTT.

V is TRBV29-1 and J is TRBJ1-1; D may be TRBD1 (5 bases). V was trimmed by 4 bases and J by 4 bases, leaving 13 bases between them. This CDR3 comprises 13 residues. Germline CDR1 and CDR2: SQVTM and ANQGSEA. CDR3 DNA: TGCAGCGTTGGGAGGGGTGGGGTCACTGAAGCTTTCTTT. Protein product: CSVGRGGVTEAFF.

The rearrangement joins TRBV7-8 to TRBJ1-4; 8 bases are a match to TRBD1. CDR3 size: 15 residues. CDR1 is SGHVS and CDR2 is FQNEAQ in the germline V gene. V shed 1 base and J 8 bases; nucleotides not matched to a gene: 6. The CDR3 nucleotides read TGTGCCAGCAGCTTAGATGGCAGGGGGCGAGAAAAACTGTTTTTT. It specifies CASSLDGRGREKLFF.

This chain connects TRBV6-2 or TRBV6-3 to TRBJ2-1, with 8 bases aligning to TRBD2. The germline V gene has CDR1 MNHEY and CDR2 SVGEGT. CDR3 length: 14 residues. V shed 5 bases, J shed 8 bases, and the junction held 8 bases outside the gene matches. DNA for the CDR3: TGTGCCAGCAGTCACGCGGGGGGTCGGGATGAGCAGTTCTTC. Its protein is CASSHAGGRDEQFF.

This clone has a handful of counts. The rearrangement joins TRBV5-8 to TRBJ1-4, with 8 nucleotides matching TRBD1. The V gene end was trimmed by 4 bases and the J gene end by 9 bases; junction bases not matched to a gene: 11. Per germline, CDR1 SGHTS and CDR2 YDEGEE. The CDR3 totals 15 residues. CDR3 region: CASSPFDRGTQKLFF. The CDR3 DNA reads as TGTGCCAGCAGCCCGTTCGACAGGGGCACCCAAAAACTGTTTTTT.

This clone was recorded a few times. The chain couples TRBV12-3 or TRBV12-4 to TRBJ1-1; D is possibly TRBD1 (6 bases). CDR3 length: 13 residues. With 6 bases removed from V and 7 bases from J, the gap between germline ends came to 15 bases. The CDR3 sequence: CASSLRRQDEAFF. The CDR3 bases are TGTGCCAGCAGCCTGAGACGACAGGATGAAGCTTTCTTT.

The V call is TRBV21-1, the J call TRBJ2-2; TRBD1 was called by the table and not checked on the DNA. TRBV21-1 is deemed a pseudogene. The length of the CDR3 is 16 residues. CDR3 in amino acids: CASSKSRDTDTGELFF. The CDR3, as DNA: TGTGCCAGCAGCAAATCTCGGGACACCGACACCGGGGAGCTGTTTTTT.

The table lists this clone with a count of one. The CDR3 DNA sequence: TGTGCCAGTAGTTCAGGAGGCGGGGGGGCAAGGAATGAGCAGTTCTTC. It encodes CASSSGGGGARNEQFF. The rearrangement uses TRBV19 and TRBJ2-1, with 9 bases fitting TRBD2. This CDR3 is 16 amino acids long. After removal of 5 bases from V and 7 bases from J, the junction contained 12 bases not matched to a gene. In germline, CDR1 is LNHDA, CDR2 SQIVND (reference sequence).

This clone has a single count. Germline is not matched at one junction end, which may reflect a read error. The V and J genes are TRBV5-1 and TRBJ1-1; 10 bases are shared with TRBD1. CDR3 length: 14 amino acids. Germline V gene data show CDR1 as SGHRS and CDR2 as YFSETQ. The CDR3, as DNA: TGCGCCAGCAGGGCAAGACAGGGGGCGGCCGAAGCTTTTTTT. This translates into CASRARQGAAEAFF.